This TCR beta chain was profiled in a study of T cells in Graves' hyperthyroidism and ophthalmopathy (dated by TCRdb to between 2019 and 2020). General notes on the study: Peripheral blood was collected at initial diagnosis, before any treatment. A discovery cohort of about 95 patients, roughly 45 with Graves' ophthalmopathy and fewer than 65 with stable Graves' hyperthyroidism, was used to find distinguishing TCR V-J signatures. Prospective prediction of ophthalmopathy was tested in an independent validation cohort consisting of some 18 hyperthyroidism patients and over 15 patients who later progressed to ophthalmopathy. The 75 to 100 discovery patients were randomly split 7:3 into training and test sets. Thyroid tissue and blood T-cell repertoires from six or seven Graves' hyperthyroidism patients were also compared in the study. After sampling, hyperthyroidism patients received methimazole starting at 30 mg daily, and ophthalmopathy patients received high-dose intravenous methylprednisolone. The paper describes TCR Vbeta CDR3 sequencing of 140 or so peripheral blood samples, made up of 43 ophthalmopathy patients, over 70 hyperthyroidism patients and 17 progressor patients. On the study overall, not on this receptor specifically: In cross-validation, a model built on a 13 V-J signature told ophthalmopathy apart from stable hyperthyroidism with about 90% sensitivity and about 81% specificity, and in testing the same model reached 80%/75%. In validation, the model predicted progression to ophthalmopathy with roughly 70% sensitivity and approximately 74% specificity, a median of 6.5 months before onset. Sample size was not statistically predetermined, and blinding of investigators to group allocation was not performed. Blood samples also contained most of the expanded thyroid clonotypes (frequency above 0.001), which suggests that blood repertoires may reflect thyroid immune responses.

Ophthalmopathy patients had moderately to severely active disease, Clinical Activity Score of at least 3, NOSPECS grade of at least 4, and duration under 3 months. Exclusion was applied to patients with uncontrolled infections, other autoimmune diseases, pregnancy or lactation. Diagnoses were based on clinical symptoms, serum thyroxine and TRAb, thyroid ultrasound and orbital computed tomography. PBMCs were separated from roughly 9.3 ml of fresh peripheral blood using Ficoll-Paque density gradient centrifugation. Trizol reagent was used to extract total RNA, and RNA quality was then checked on an Agilent 2100 Bioanalyzer. The germline V gene sets CDR1 to MDHEN and CDR2 to SYDVKM. Including the terminal cysteine and phenylalanine, the CDR3 comprises 14 residues. CDR3 DNA only is kept here, 42 bases in frame from base 1. The junction shows trimming of 5 bases on V and 7 bases on J, and the gene matches do not reach 5 bases of it.

This clonotype was found many times. Its recognized antigen is unknown. Base qualities are not provided; no much larger clone lies one nucleotide away. TCR beta CDR3 regions were amplified from RNA transcripts. For the first round of RT-PCR on the TCR CDR3, the HTBI primer set was used together with the Qiagen OneStep RT-PCR kit. A second multiplex PCR round built the libraries, followed by size selection and purification. The libraries were sequenced on an Illumina HiSeq2000 using paired-end 100 bp reads. The original methods were these. Raw data were processed with SOAPnuke, discarding reads with adapters, uncalled bases, mean Phred below 15, or no exact constant-primer or identifier match. COPE v1.2.5 was used to merge high-quality paired reads, and clonotypes were defined as unique nucleotide sequences. Clonotypes were aligned to IMGT TRBV, TRBD and TRBJ reference segments using MiTCR v1.1. The analysis was restricted to V-J combinations with a frequency above 0.0001, which together covered 99.2% of the repertoires. The TCS score was defined as the ratio of F50 (clonal expansion) to E x V (chaos), calculated using BLOSUM62-based TCRdist between CDR3 peptides within each V-J. Welch's t-statistics and random forest reduced around 550 V-J features to roughly 13, which were used in a naive Bayes classifier (R e1071). TCRdb's own reprocessing of the public reads used fastp at Q25 and MiXCR and kept productive beta chains. Entries that share a CDR3 protein sequence are merged under the most common genes and DNA. The V and J calls here are based on TCRdb, not the publication. This sample holds a few hundred thousand distinct CDR3 sequences; about 14% were observed only once. Clones ranked in the top ten supply roughly 21% of the sample.

Rearrangement joined TRBV28 to TRBJ2-1; 10 bases in the junction line up with TRBD2. The source is a woman aged 30 to 39 with Graves' ophthalmopathy. Sequenced material: blood. This receptor has the CDR3 CASSQRGGRNEQFF. The DNA sequence follows: TGTGCCAGCAGTCAGCGGGGGGGCAGAAATGAGCAGTTCTTC. The entire variable domain, with the stretches around the CDR3 drawn from the reference TRBV28 and TRBJ2-1 proteins, is DVKVTQSSRYLVKRTGEKVFLECVQDMDHENMFWYRQDPGLGLRLIYFSYDVKMKEKGDIPEGYSVSREKKERFSLILESASTNQTSMYLCASSQRGGRNEQFFGPGTRLTVL.